Presented here are 2 T cell receptor beta chains from one specimen sequenced in a study of cytomegalovirus exposure and HLA in healthy donors. The study ran its PCR with 60 Vbeta and 13 Jbeta primers. TCRdb's table, derived via immunoSEQ multiplex PCR, lists solely in-frame clones and lacks some. This sample has about 120,000 clones, with roughly 80% found just once. Input material: PBMCs. The receptors originated from a man in his fifties or sixties in good health and CMV-seropositive.

The chain links TRBV5-1 to TRBJ2-5; 7 bases match TRBD2. The CDR3 loop spans 15 amino acids. V lost 4 bases and J lost 5; bases outside the gene matches: 11. Per the germline V gene, CDR1 is SGHRS and CDR2 is YFSETQ. The CDR3 bases are TGCGCCAGCAGCGCACTCAGAACGGGGGGTGAGACCCAGTACTTC. Its protein is CASSALRTGGETQYF.

The genes are TRBV5-1 and TRBJ1-6, with 8 bases matching TRBD1. Germline lookup yields CDR1 SGHRS and CDR2 YFSETQ. The CDR3 covers 12 residues. V trimming: 0 bases; J trimming: 14 bases; junction bases outside the gene matches: 1. CDR3 DNA sequence: TGCGCCAGCAGCTTGGAACAGGGGGCCCTCCACTTT. This codes for CASSLEQGALHF. Combining the CDR3 with reference TRBV5-1 and TRBJ1-6 gives the whole variable domain KAGVTQTPRYLIKTRGQQVTLSCSPISGHRSVSWYQQTPGQGLQFLFEYFSETQRNKGNFPGRFSGRQFSNSRSEMNVSTLELGDSALYLCASSLEQGALHFGNGTRLTVT.